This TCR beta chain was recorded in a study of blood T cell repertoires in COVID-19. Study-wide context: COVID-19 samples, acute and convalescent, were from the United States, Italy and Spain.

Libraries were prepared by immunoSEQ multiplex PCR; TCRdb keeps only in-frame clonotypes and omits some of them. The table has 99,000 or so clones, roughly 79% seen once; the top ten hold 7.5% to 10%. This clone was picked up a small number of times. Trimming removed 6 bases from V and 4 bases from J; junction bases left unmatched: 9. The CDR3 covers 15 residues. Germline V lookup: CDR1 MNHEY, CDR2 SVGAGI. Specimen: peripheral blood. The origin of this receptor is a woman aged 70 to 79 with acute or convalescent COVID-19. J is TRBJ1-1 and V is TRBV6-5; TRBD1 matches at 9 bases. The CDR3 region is CASRIGQGLSTEAFF. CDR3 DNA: TGTGCCAGCAGAATTGGACAGGGGTTAAGCACTGAAGCTTTCTTT.